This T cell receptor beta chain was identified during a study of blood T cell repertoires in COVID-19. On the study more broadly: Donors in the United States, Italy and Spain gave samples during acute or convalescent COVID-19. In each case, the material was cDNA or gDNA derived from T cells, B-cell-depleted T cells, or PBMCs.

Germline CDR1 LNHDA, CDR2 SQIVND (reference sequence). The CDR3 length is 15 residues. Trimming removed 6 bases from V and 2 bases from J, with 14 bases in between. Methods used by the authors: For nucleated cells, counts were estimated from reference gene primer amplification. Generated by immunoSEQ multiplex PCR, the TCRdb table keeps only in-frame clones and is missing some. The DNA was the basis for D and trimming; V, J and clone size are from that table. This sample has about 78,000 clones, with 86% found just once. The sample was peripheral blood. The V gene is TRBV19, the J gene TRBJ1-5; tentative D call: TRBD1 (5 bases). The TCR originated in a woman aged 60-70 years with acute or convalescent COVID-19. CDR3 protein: CASRKGEEGNQPQHF. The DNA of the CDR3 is TGTGCCAGTAGAAAAGGGGAGGAGGGCAATCAGCCCCAGCATTTT.